Detailed here is one TCR beta chain. TCRdb's copy holds only in-frame clones and misses some; the assay was immunoSEQ multiplex PCR. The sample has about 2.2 million clones, over 85% seen once. This specimen comes from a study of shared clonotypes between healthy human individuals. This CDR3 spans 15 amino acids. Germline assignment: CDR1 SGDLS and CDR2 YYNGEE. Trimming cost V 4 bases and J 6 bases, with 17 bases left between them. The naive CD8 fraction comprised CD45RO-negative cells positively selected for CCR7 and excluded terminally differentiated effector memory CD45RA+ cells. The sequence came from a man in his late teens or twenties in good health. Some clones in this sample may be carry-over from other donors' samples. The V gene is TRBV9, the J gene TRBJ1-5; tentative D call: TRBD1 (6 bases). Sequenced: naive CD8+ T cells from PBMCs. The CDR3 is CASSLGGQGTQPQHF. The CDR3 nucleotides read TGTGCCAGCAGCCTCGGAGGGCAGGGGACTCAGCCCCAGCATTTT.